Reported below is one TCR beta chain. What it binds is not known. The data derive from a study of graft-versus-host responses after intestinal transplantation. About the research overall: Isolated intestinal, liver-intestinal, or multivisceral transplants had been given to the recipients.

V was trimmed by 6 bases and J by 4 bases, leaving 15 bases between them. The CDR3 has 14 amino acids. CDR1 and CDR2 (germline): MNHNS, SASEGT. The data were produced by immunoSEQ multiplex PCR, yet TCRdb's version contains in-frame clones alone and is incomplete. The table lists 80,000 to 95,000 clones, over 80% of them singletons. Regarding the study as a whole: Detected in recipient marrow were GvH clones, some of which were first observed in ileum or blood.

This clonotype was obtained from a human donor who received an intestinal transplant. The sequences come from unstimulated CD8+ T cells sorted from spleen or lymph node cells, collected before intestinal transplant. The chain links TRBV6-1 to TRBJ1-2; perhaps TRBD1 as D (5 bases). Here the CDR3 DNA reads TGTGCCAGCAGGGAGGACACCACGGGCTATGGCTACACCTTC. It codes for CASREDTTGYGYTF.